Shown below are 22 T cell receptor beta chains from a single sample sequenced in a study of blood T cell repertoires in COVID-19. Clones were read by immunoSEQ multiplex PCR, and TCRdb kept only the in-frame ones, dropping some. The sample shows 85,000 to 100,000 clones, around 85% of them seen only once. Source material: peripheral blood. All receptors come from a woman aged 55 to 70 with acute or convalescent COVID-19.

The chain uses TRBV18 and TRBJ2-1; 8 nucleotides match TRBD1. Trimming took 3 bases from V and 8 from J; bases not matched to a gene: 12. CDR1 KGHSH and CDR2 LQKENI come from the germline V gene. CDR3 length: 16 residues. In DNA, the CDR3 is TGTGCCAGCTCACCTCTCAGGGGGCGCGGTTTAGATGAGCAGTTCTTC. Its translation: CASSPLRGRGLDEQFF.

This clone has more than one count but fewer than ten. The chain has TRBV19 and TRBJ1-6; TRBD1 is a possible D gene (5 bases). The CDR3 is 14 amino acids. Per the germline V gene, CDR1 is LNHDA and CDR2 is SQIVND (reference sequence). V gave up 7 bases and J gave up 5 bases, with 12 bases separating them. The CDR3 region is CASTLGGNNSPLHF. The CDR3 nucleotides are TGTGCCAGTACCTTGGGGGGTAATAATTCACCCCTCCACTTT. Combining the CDR3 with reference TRBV19 and TRBJ1-6 gives the whole variable domain DGGITQSPKYLFRKEGQNVTLSCEQNLNHDAMYWYRQDPGQGLRLIYYSQIVNDFQKGDIAEGYSVSREKKESFPLTVTSAQKNPTAFYLCASTLGGNNSPLHFGNGTRLTVT.

The chain uses TRBV7-2 and TRBJ1-2; tentatively, D is TRBD1 (6 bases). Trimming removed 5 bases from V and 7 bases from J, with 17 bases in between. Germline V CDR1 and CDR2: SGHTA, FQGNSA. This CDR3 region has 14 residues. The CDR3 protein is CASSPQQGAAGYTF. As DNA, the CDR3 is TGTGCCAGCAGCCCACAACAGGGAGCGGCTGGCTACACCTTC.

The DNA of the CDR3 is TGTGCCAGCAGCACAGGACGGCCATGGAACACTGAAGCTTTCTTT. It specifies CASSTGRPWNTEAFF. V gene TRBV5-8 combines with J gene TRBJ1-1, with D tentatively TRBD1 (5 bases). The CDR3 extends over 15 amino acids. V lost 4 bases, J lost 1 base, and 14 bases lay in between. Per the germline V gene, CDR1 is SGHTS and CDR2 is YDEGEE.

This clone was counted once. J is TRBJ2-2 and V is TRBV2, with 9 bases fitting TRBD1. Germline lookup yields CDR1 SNHLY and CDR2 FYNNEI. V gave up 5 bases and J gave up 2 bases; unmatched junction bases: 6. CDR3 length equals 16 residues. The CDR3 DNA follows: TGTGCCAGCAGTAAAACAGGGGGCCCAAACACCGGGGAGCTGTTTTTT. Translation gives CASSKTGGPNTGELFF.

This clone was counted a single time. The chain uses TRBV7-9 and TRBJ1-6; the match to TRBD1 covers 8 bases. Trimming at V came to 3 bases and at J to 3 bases, leaving 13 bases not matched to a gene. The CDR3 spans 19 residues. Germline assignment: CDR1 SEHNR and CDR2 FQNEAQ (reference sequence). CDR3 in DNA: TGTGCCAGCAGCTTCCCCCGCAAAACAGGGGGGATCTATAATTCACCCCTCCACTTT. Its translation is CASSFPRKTGGIYNSPLHF.

The rearrangement links TRBV10-3 to TRBJ2-7, with D possibly being TRBD1 (6 bases). The CDR3 runs 13 residues. The V gene lost 4 bases and the J gene lost 2 bases, with 9 bases spanning the gap. Germline assignment: CDR1 ENHRY and CDR2 SYGVKD. The CDR3: CAISVPGAYEQYF. The DNA for the CDR3 is TGTGCCATCAGTGTTCCAGGGGCCTACGAGCAGTACTTC.

V usage is TRBV6-5 and J usage is TRBJ1-4; 9 bases are a match to TRBD1. This CDR3 has 14 amino acids. CDR1 and CDR2 (germline): MNHEY, SVGAGI. With 6 bases clipped from V and 7 bases from J, the junction kept 6 bases outside the gene matches. DNA of the CDR3: TGTGCCAGCAGACGGACAGGGGAGGGTGAAAAACTGTTTTTT. As protein: CASRRTGEGEKLFF.

This sequence joins TRBV7-2 and TRBJ2-5, with 14 bases lining up with TRBD2. This CDR3 comprises 16 residues. Looked up from germline, CDR1 is SGHTA and CDR2 is FQGNSA. V trimming: 5 bases; J trimming: 5 bases; junction bases outside the gene matches: 7. The CDR3 DNA follows: TGTGCCAGCAGCCCTCGACTAGCGGGGGGGGCGGAGACCCAGTACTTC. It yields the protein CASSPRLAGGAETQYF.

CDR3 amino acids: CASQGQYGSPLHF. CDR3 DNA: TGTGCCAGCCAGGGACAGTATGGGTCACCCCTCCACTTT. The V gene is TRBV2, the J gene TRBJ1-6; TRBD1 matches 7 bases. CDR1 is SNHLY and CDR2 is FYNNEI in the germline V gene. The CDR3 runs to 13 residues. The V gene end was trimmed by 8 bases and the J gene end by 10 bases; junction bases not matched to a gene: 8.

The CDR3 DNA reads as TGTGCCAGCAGTGAGTCCCCGACTAGTCGCGAGCAGTACTTC. It codes for CASSESPTSREQYF. The genes are TRBV2 and TRBJ2-7; D may be TRBD2 (6 bases). CDR3 length: 14 residues. V lost 3 bases, J lost 6 bases, and 15 bases lay in between. Per the germline V gene, CDR1 is SNHLY and CDR2 is FYNNEI.

This rearrangement joins TRBV27 to TRBJ2-2; 8 bases are a match to TRBD1. V was pared by 5 bases and J by 8 bases, with 7 bases of the junction left unmatched. Germline V lookup: CDR1 MNHEY, CDR2 SMNVEV (reference sequence). The CDR3 runs to 14 residues. The CDR3 DNA reads as TGTGCCAGCAGTCGACCAGGGGGCATGGGGGAGCTGTTTTTT. Its protein is CASSRPGGMGELFF.

V usage is TRBV11-3 and J usage is TRBJ1-1; a weak D match, TRBD1 (5 bases). This CDR3 contains 13 residues. Trimming stripped 2 bases from V and 12 bases from J, with 16 bases between. Looked up from germline, CDR1 is SGHNT and CDR2 is YENEEA. In DNA form, the CDR3 reads TGTGCCAGCAGCTTAATGGACACCCTTGGGACTTTCTTT. Protein: CASSLMDTLGTFF.

This clone was seen only a few times. This sequence joins TRBV7-3 and TRBJ2-7; possibly TRBD2 for D (6 bases). Germline CDR1 SGHTA, CDR2 FQGTGA. Trimming stripped 3 bases from V and 3 bases from J, with 12 bases between. This CDR3 contains 14 residues. This CDR3 is CASSFPGTRYEQYF. The CDR3 DNA sequence: TGTGCCAGCAGCTTTCCCGGGACTCGCTACGAGCAGTACTTC.

For the CDR3, the DNA is TGTGCCAGCAGCTTAGTCGGGGGAGGGTCTGGGGCCAACGTCCTGACTTTC. Its translation: CASSLVGGGSGANVLTF. The rearrangement links TRBV7-2 to TRBJ2-6, with 7 bases fitting TRBD2. V was pared by 1 base and J by 1 base, with 4 bases of the junction left unmatched. The CDR3 is 17 amino acids. Germline assignment: CDR1 SGHTA and CDR2 FQGNSA.

V is TRBV5-1 and J is TRBJ2-5, with unresolved D. The germline V and J ends were trimmed by 1 base and 2 bases, with 6 bases remaining between them. The CDR3 contains 13 residues. Germline CDR1 and CDR2: SGHRS and YFSETQ. In nucleotides, the CDR3 is TGCGCCAGCAGCTTGTTCGGGCAAGAGACCCAGTACTTC. It yields the protein CASSLFGQETQYF.

V is TRBV3-1 (or the pseudogene TRBV3-2) and J is TRBJ2-2; 9 nucleotides match TRBD2. V lost 5 bases to trimming and J lost 0 bases; unmatched junction nucleotides: 4. CDR1 and CDR2 from the germline V gene are LGHDT and YNNKEL (reference sequence). The CDR3 sequence is 16 residues long. CDR3 in amino acids: CASSEVAGANTGELFF. For the CDR3, the DNA is TGTGCCAGCAGCGAAGTAGCGGGGGCGAACACCGGGGAGCTGTTTTTT.

The V call is TRBV10-1, the J call TRBJ1-4, with a weak D call TRBD1 (6 bases). Per germline, CDR1 WNHNN and CDR2 SYGVQD (reference sequence). The CDR3 contains 14 residues. Trimming removed 7 bases at V and 3 bases at J, with 12 bases between. CDR3 protein: CASNSGVPNEKLFF. CDR3 coding DNA: TGCGCCAGCAACTCAGGGGTTCCTAATGAAAAACTGTTTTTT.

The chain recombines TRBV19 with TRBJ1-6; D is possibly TRBD1 (5 bases). Trimming took 2 bases from V and 7 from J, leaving 9 bases between them. CDR3 length: 14 residues. The germline CDR1 and CDR2 sequences are LNHDA and SQIVND (reference sequence). CDR3: CASSIPTGNSPLHF. The CDR3 DNA reads as TGTGCCAGTAGTATACCAACAGGAAATTCACCCCTCCACTTT.

The chain links TRBV27 to TRBJ1-2, with TRBD1 as a possible D gene (6 bases). Germline-derived CDR1 and CDR2 are MNHEY and SMNVEV (reference sequence). Trimming removed 5 bases from V and 2 bases from J, with 15 bases in between. The length of the CDR3 is 15 residues. CDR3 bases: TGTGCCAGCAGTGAACTGGCCACAGGGAACTATGGCTACACCTTC. Its protein product is CASSELATGNYGYTF.

The J gene is TRBJ1-2, the V gene TRBV7-3, with 7 nucleotides matching TRBD1. The V gene's germline CDR1 is SGHTA and CDR2 FQGTGA. The CDR3 extends over 14 amino acids. The ends lost 4 bases at V and 6 bases at J; junction bases unmatched: 8. The DNA for the CDR3 is TGTGCCAGCAGCTCGGGACAGAGGTCCGATGGCTACACCTTC. It yields the protein CASSSGQRSDGYTF.

This clone was found a few times. J is TRBJ1-4 and V is TRBV3-1 (or the pseudogene TRBV3-2); possibly TRBD1 for D (6 bases). V lost 0 bases, J lost 7 bases, and 18 bases lay in between. The CDR3 loop spans 17 amino acids. Germline CDR1 reads LGHDT; CDR2 reads YNNKEL (reference sequence). CDR3 DNA: TGTGCCAGCAGCCAAGAATTCTCTGGACAGAGGGGTGAAAAACTGTTTTTT. Translation: CASSQEFSGQRGEKLFF.